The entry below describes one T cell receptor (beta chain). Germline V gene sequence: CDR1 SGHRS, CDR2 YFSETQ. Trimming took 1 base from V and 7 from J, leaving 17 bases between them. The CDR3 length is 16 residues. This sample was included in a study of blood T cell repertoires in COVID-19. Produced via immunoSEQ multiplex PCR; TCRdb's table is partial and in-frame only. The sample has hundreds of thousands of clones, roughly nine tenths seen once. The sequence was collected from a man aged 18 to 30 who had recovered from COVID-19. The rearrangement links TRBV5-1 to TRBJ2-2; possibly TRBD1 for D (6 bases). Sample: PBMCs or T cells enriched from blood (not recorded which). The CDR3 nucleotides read TGCGCCAGCAGCTTGCTCCTACAGGGTGCCGGCGGGGAGCTGTTTTTT. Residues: CASSLLLQGAGGELFF.